Reported below is one T cell receptor (beta chain). These data belong to a study of blood T cell repertoires in COVID-19. Study background: Samples of COVID-19 (acute and convalescent) were obtained from the United States, Italy and Spain. Sources were T cells, B-cell-depleted T cells, or PBMCs; the material itself was cDNA or gDNA.

In the original analysis: Amplifying reference gene primers gave estimates of nucleated cell counts. Assay: immunoSEQ multiplex PCR; the TCRdb copy retains only in-frame clones and omits some. V and J calls and clone size are as listed in that table; D and trimming were resolved from the DNA. The data contain about 260,000 clones, about 88% of them seen just once; the ten biggest clones take up roughly 5%. A Seattle source enrolled patients during active infection and followed them longitudinally. The origin of this receptor is a woman aged 55 to 70 with COVID-19, enrolled during active disease. Sequencing was carried out using peripheral blood.

DNA of the CDR3: TGTGCCAGCAGCTTGGACAGGGGAAGACTCACCGGGGAGCTGTTTTTT. Encoded protein: CASSLDRGRLTGELFF. The V call is TRBV5-6, the J call TRBJ2-2, with TRBD1 identical over 7 bases. Germline V gene sequence: CDR1 SGHDT, CDR2 YYEEEE. The CDR3 loop spans 16 amino acids. The V segment lost 0 bases and the J segment 4 bases; nucleotides outside the gene matches: 6.